This is a list of T cell receptor beta chains from one sample in a study of cytomegalovirus exposure and HLA in healthy donors. Data came from immunoSEQ multiplex PCR; TCRdb stores just in-frame clones and leaves some out. This repertoire shows 200,000 to 250,000 clones, roughly 84% found once; its top ten account for 2%. The specimen sequenced was PBMCs. Receptors were obtained from a young woman in good health and CMV-seropositive. Each CDR3 is given with its conserved first and last residue. The D gene is left open where the match is weak. Size is omitted from some rows. Given values are once, few, many or a class for expanded clones.

J gene: TRBJ1-1; V gene: TRBV30; D gene: .; clone size: .; CDR3 DNA: TGTGCCTGGGGTACAGATAACACTGAAGCTTTCTTT; CDR3 protein: CAWGTDNTEAFF
J gene: TRBJ1-1; V gene: TRBV5-4; D gene: TRBD1; clone size: .; CDR3 DNA: TGTGCCAGCAGCTCGGGGACAGGGCGGCAAGCTTTCTTT; CDR3 protein: CASSSGTGRQAFF
J gene: TRBJ2-3; V gene: TRBV2; D gene: TRBD2; clone size: .; CDR3 DNA: TGTGCCAGCAGATCAGGACTAGCCAACACAGATACGCAGTATTTT; CDR3 protein: CASRSGLANTDTQYF
J gene: TRBJ2-7; V gene: TRBV6-6; D gene: .; clone size: .; CDR3 DNA: TGTGCCAGCAGCCATACAGGGACCGAGCAGTACTTC; CDR3 protein: CASSHTGTEQYF
J gene: TRBJ1-5; V gene: TRBV21-1; D gene: .; clone size: once; CDR3 DNA: TGTGCCAGCAGCAACGACTCATCATCGGGAACGGGGCAGCCCCAGCATTTT; CDR3 protein: CASSNDSSSGTGQPQHF
J gene: TRBJ2-7; V gene: TRBV7-9; D gene: .; clone size: .; CDR3 DNA: TGTGCCAGCAGCTTAGCTGGGGCAGTTTACGAGCAGTACTTC; CDR3 protein: CASSLAGAVYEQYF
J gene: TRBJ2-5; V gene: TRBV6-6; D gene: .; clone size: once; CDR3 DNA: TGTGCCAGCAGTTATCGTCTAAAAGAGACCCAGTACTTC; CDR3 protein: CASSYRLKETQYF
J gene: TRBJ1-2; V gene: TRBV28; D gene: .; clone size: few; CDR3 DNA: TGTGCCAGCAGTCCCCTCCCGGGCGGGACTGATGGCTACACCTTC; CDR3 protein: CASSPLPGGTDGYTF
J gene: TRBJ1-4; V gene: TRBV13; D gene: TRBD1; clone size: .; CDR3 DNA: TGTGCCAGCAGCCGGACAGGGGGCGATGAAAAACTGTTTTTT; CDR3 protein: CASSRTGGDEKLFF
J gene: TRBJ1-1; V gene: TRBV6-5; D gene: .; clone size: .; CDR3 DNA: TGTGCCAGCACCTCCACCTCCAGTGGAGCTTTCTTT; CDR3 protein: CASTSTSSGAFF
J gene: TRBJ1-4; V gene: TRBV9; D gene: TRBD1; clone size: .; CDR3 DNA: TGTGCCAGCAGCCTCCGGACAGGGCGAGAAAAACTGTTTTTT; CDR3 protein: CASSLRTGREKLFF
J gene: TRBJ2-7; V gene: TRBV7-9; D gene: TRBD2; clone size: .; CDR3 DNA: TGTGCCAGCAACTTACTAGCGGATTCCTACGAGCAGTACTTC; CDR3 protein: CASNLLADSYEQYF
J gene: TRBJ1-5; V gene: TRBV27; D gene: .; clone size: .; CDR3 DNA: TGTGCCAGCGCTCGCTTGTACAAGTATAGCAATCAGCCCCAGCATTTT; CDR3 protein: CASARLYKYSNQPQHF
J gene: TRBJ2-7; V gene: TRBV4-1; D gene: .; clone size: .; CDR3 DNA: TGCGCCAGCAGCCAAGCTCTAGCGAGTTCCTACGAGCAGTACTTC; CDR3 protein: CASSQALASSYEQYF
J gene: TRBJ1-5; V gene: TRBV4-1; D gene: .; clone size: .; CDR3 DNA: TGCGCCAGCAGTCAGGACACTAGCAATCAGCCCCAGCATTTT; CDR3 protein: CASSQDTSNQPQHF
J gene: TRBJ1-2; V gene: TRBV10-3; D gene: .; clone size: .; CDR3 DNA: TGTGCCATCAGTGGGCCGGACAATCCTAACTATGGCTACACCTTC; CDR3 protein: CAISGPDNPNYGYTF
J gene: TRBJ2-4; V gene: TRBV4-1; D gene: .; clone size: .; CDR3 DNA: TGCGCCAGCAGCCAAGCGCTTCCCCGGGTGGCAAAAAACATTCAGTACTTC; CDR3 protein: CASSQALPRVAKNIQYF
J gene: TRBJ2-4; V gene: TRBV6-1; D gene: TRBD1; clone size: .; CDR3 DNA: TGTGCCAGCAGTGAAGCGCCAGGGGGCGCGGAAAGAGCCAAAAACATTCAGTACTTC; CDR3 protein: CASSEAPGGAERAKNIQYF
J gene: TRBJ2-5; V gene: TRBV5-4; D gene: .; clone size: .; CDR3 DNA: TGTGCCAGCAGCCCGGTTAGCAGCCAAGAGACCCAGTACTTC; CDR3 protein: CASSPVSSQETQYF
J gene: TRBJ2-3; V gene: TRBV4-1; D gene: TRBD2; clone size: .; CDR3 DNA: TGCGCCAGCAGACAAGACAACAGGGGACTAGCGGGAGGGTGGGATACGCAGTATTTT; CDR3 protein: CASRQDNRGLAGGWDTQYF
J gene: TRBJ2-5; V gene: TRBV7-2; D gene: .; clone size: .; CDR3 DNA: TGTGCCAGCAGCTTAAACAGCCAAGAGACCCAGTACTTC; CDR3 protein: CASSLNSQETQYF
J gene: TRBJ2-1; V gene: TRBV9; D gene: TRBD2; clone size: .; CDR3 DNA: TGTGCCAGCAGCGGGGGCCCGACTAGCGGGACCCAGGGGCAGTTCTTC; CDR3 protein: CASSGGPTSGTQGQFF
J gene: TRBJ2-3; V gene: TRBV21-1; D gene: .; clone size: .; CDR3 DNA: TGTGCCAGCAGCAAGCCCAGGGTCCGAACAGATACGCAGTATTTT; CDR3 protein: CASSKPRVRTDTQYF
J gene: TRBJ1-5; V gene: TRBV7-9; D gene: .; clone size: .; CDR3 DNA: TGTGCCAGCAGCCCCGCAGGTCGTCAGCCCCAGCATTTT; CDR3 protein: CASSPAGRQPQHF
J gene: TRBJ1-5; V gene: TRBV5-6; D gene: .; clone size: once; CDR3 DNA: TGTGCCAGCAGCTTGCGCCAGTCCAATCAGCCCCAGCATTTT; CDR3 protein: CASSLRQSNQPQHF
J gene: TRBJ2-2; V gene: TRBV30; D gene: .; clone size: .; CDR3 DNA: TGTGCCTGGAGTGCGACCGGGGAGCTGTTTTTT; CDR3 protein: CAWSATGELFF
J gene: TRBJ2-5; V gene: TRBV6-1; D gene: .; clone size: .; CDR3 DNA: TGTGCCAGCAGTGAATACCACCGGAGTTCCGCGGAGACCCAGTACTTC; CDR3 protein: CASSEYHRSSAETQYF
J gene: TRBJ1-2; V gene: TRBV10-2; D gene: TRBD1; clone size: .; CDR3 DNA: TGCGCCAGCAGTGAGTCCGGGACAGCTAACTATGGCTACACCTTC; CDR3 protein: CASSESGTANYGYTF
J gene: TRBJ1-1; V gene: TRBV7-9; D gene: .; clone size: .; CDR3 DNA: TGTGCCAGCACCCCCCTAACAGGGTTGGACACTGAAGCTTTCTTT; CDR3 protein: CASTPLTGLDTEAFF
J gene: TRBJ1-3; V gene: TRBV4-1; D gene: .; clone size: .; CDR3 DNA: TGCGCCAGCAGCCAACCGGTCTCAGGAAACACCATATATTTT; CDR3 protein: CASSQPVSGNTIYF
J gene: TRBJ1-2; V gene: TRBV6-4; D gene: .; clone size: .; CDR3 DNA: TGTGCCAGCAGTGAGGACAATAACTATGGCTACACCTTC; CDR3 protein: CASSEDNNYGYTF
J gene: TRBJ1-2; V gene: TRBV9; D gene: TRBD1; clone size: .; CDR3 DNA: TGTGCCAGCAGCCAAGGACAGGGGGGTTTCTATGGCTACACCTTC; CDR3 protein: CASSQGQGGFYGYTF
J gene: TRBJ1-1; V gene: TRBV28; D gene: TRBD1; clone size: .; CDR3 DNA: TGTGCCAGCATTGTACGGACAGGCCCTCCTGAAGCTTTCTTT; CDR3 protein: CASIVRTGPPEAFF
J gene: TRBJ1-2; V gene: TRBV5-8; D gene: .; clone size: .; CDR3 DNA: TGTGCCAGCAGCTTGGCCTCTGGAGGAGGCTACACCTTC; CDR3 protein: CASSLASGGGYTF
J gene: TRBJ2-1; V gene: TRBV19; D gene: TRBD2; clone size: once; CDR3 DNA: TGTGCCAGTAGTACGAGCGGGAGTTACTCCTACAATGAGCAGTTCTTC; CDR3 protein: CASSTSGSYSYNEQFF
J gene: TRBJ2-2; V gene: TRBV6-5; D gene: TRBD1; clone size: .; CDR3 DNA: TGTGCCAGCAGTTACTCTGGGACAGTCAACACCGGGGAGCTGTTTTTT; CDR3 protein: CASSYSGTVNTGELFF
J gene: TRBJ1-3; V gene: TRBV15; D gene: .; clone size: .; CDR3 DNA: TGTGCCACCAGCAGAGGAGGTGTGGGGCTTACTGGAAACACCATATATTTT; CDR3 protein: CATSRGGVGLTGNTIYF
J gene: TRBJ2-3; V gene: TRBV9; D gene: TRBD2; clone size: .; CDR3 DNA: TGTGCCAGCAGCGGGGGGGGAGCGGGTCAAGATACGCAGTATTTT; CDR3 protein: CASSGGGAGQDTQYF
J gene: TRBJ1-4; V gene: TRBV29-1; D gene: .; clone size: .; CDR3 DNA: TGCAGCGCCCGACAAGGAGGGCTTGCAACTAATGAAAAACTGTTTTTT; CDR3 protein: CSARQGGLATNEKLFF
J gene: TRBJ2-2; V gene: TRBV7-9; D gene: TRBD2; clone size: once; CDR3 DNA: TGTGCCAGCAGCTTAGTCGGTCTAGCGGGTAGCAACACCGGGGAGCTGTTTTTT; CDR3 protein: CASSLVGLAGSNTGELFF
J gene: TRBJ2-7; V gene: TRBV19; D gene: TRBD2; clone size: .; CDR3 DNA: TGTGCCAGTAGTCATACTAGCGGGACCAACTACGAGCAGTACTTC; CDR3 protein: CASSHTSGTNYEQYF
J gene: TRBJ2-1; V gene: TRBV2; D gene: TRBD2; clone size: .; CDR3 DNA: TGTGCCAGCAGTACGATACTAGCGGGCAATGAGCAGTTCTTC; CDR3 protein: CASSTILAGNEQFF
J gene: TRBJ1-1; V gene: TRBV18; D gene: TRBD1; clone size: .; CDR3 DNA: TGTGCCAGCTCACCAGGCAGGGGGTGGAGAAACACTGAAGCTTTCTTT; CDR3 protein: CASSPGRGWRNTEAFF
J gene: TRBJ2-5; V gene: TRBV18; D gene: .; clone size: .; CDR3 DNA: TGTGCCAGCTCACCACCTGCGGTCCGGGAGACCCAGTACTTC; CDR3 protein: CASSPPAVRETQYF
J gene: TRBJ2-5; V gene: TRBV2; D gene: TRBD2; clone size: .; CDR3 DNA: TGTGCCAGCAGTGAGGGGACTAGCGTATATCAAGAGACCCAGTACTTC; CDR3 protein: CASSEGTSVYQETQYF
J gene: TRBJ1-2; V gene: TRBV5-6; D gene: TRBD1; clone size: .; CDR3 DNA: TGTGCCAGCAGCTTGGGAAGGGGGCAGGGTTACACCTTC; CDR3 protein: CASSLGRGQGYTF